Listed here is a single TCR beta chain. The data originate from a study of cytomegalovirus exposure and HLA in healthy donors. Researchers ran the PCR with 60 Vbeta and 13 Jbeta primers. Profiled with immunoSEQ multiplex PCR; TCRdb holds only in-frame clones, not every one. The table gives about 53,000 clones; the top ten clones make up around an eighth of it. CDR3 length: 11 residues. Per germline, CDR1 GTSNPN and CDR2 SVGIG (reference sequence). The V end lost 0 bases, the J end lost 16 bases, and 13 bases lay between the germline ends. This clonotype was obtained from a man aged 18 to 29 in good health and CMV-seropositive. This sequence joins TRBV30 and TRBJ2-1; maybe TRBD2 (6 bases). Sequenced: PBMCs. The CDR3 nucleotides are TGTGCCTGGAGTGTTACGGAGGGCCAATTCTTC. As protein: CAWSVTEGQFF. Full variable domain (remainder filled in from reference TRBV30 and TRBJ2-1): SQTIHQWPATLVQPVGSPLSLECTVEGTSNPNLYWYRQAAGRGLQLLFYSVGIGQISSEVPQNLSASRPQDRQFILSSKKLLLSDSGFYLCAWSVTEGQFFGPGTRLTVL.